Each of the 32 T cell receptor beta chains below was sequenced from the same sample in a study of OX40 agonist ivuxolimab in advanced cancers. Only in-frame clones appear in the TCRdb table, and some are missing; sequencing was by immunoSEQ multiplex PCR. The sample has about 14,000 clones; roughly 87% are singletons. The sequencing used CD4+ or CD8+ T cells sorted from blood, collected in a trial of the OX40 agonist ivuxolimab. These receptor sequences come from an adult with an advanced solid tumor such as melanoma, head and neck, liver or kidney cancer.

J is TRBJ2-3 and V is TRBV6-5; D may match TRBD1 or TRBD2 (7 bases each). The CDR3 contains 14 residues. Germline CDR1 is MNHEY and CDR2 is SVGAGI. Trimming took off 5 bases at V and 3 bases at J, with 12 bases between the two ends. CDR3 sequence reads: CASSRRGGTDTQYF. DNA for the CDR3: TGTGCCAGCAGTCGCAGGGGGGGAACAGATACGCAGTATTTT.

CDR3 sequence (DNA): TGTGCCAGCGTGAATGGGGTGAACACTGAAGCTTTCTTT. It codes for CASVNGVNTEAFF. This rearrangement joins TRBV6-1 to TRBJ1-1; D gene ambiguous. The ends were cut back, 8 bases at V and 0 bases at J, with 10 bases in the middle. In germline, CDR1 is MNHNS, CDR2 SASEGT. The CDR3 consists of 13 residues.

The V and J genes are TRBV6-5 and TRBJ2-7; D not certain. The CDR3 spans 13 residues. Germline assignment: CDR1 MNHEY and CDR2 SVGAGI. V was cut by 6 bases and J by 3 bases, with 12 bases left in between. In nucleotides, the CDR3 is TGTGCCAGCAGCCCCTTTAGGTTCTACGAGCAGTACTTC. This sequence encodes CASSPFRFYEQYF.

V usage is TRBV30 and J usage is TRBJ2-7; TRBD1 matches at 8 bases. From germline, CDR1 is GTSNPN and CDR2 SVGIG (reference sequence). Losses at the gene ends were 6 bases for V and 4 bases for J; bases not matched to a gene: 14. This CDR3 has 15 residues. CDR3 sequence: CACQPEDRGGYEQYF. CDR3 DNA sequence: TGTGCCTGCCAACCGGAAGACAGGGGTGGGTACGAGCAGTACTTC.

V gene TRBV6-5 combines with J gene TRBJ1-1; TRBD1 matches at 7 bases. With V trimmed by 2 bases and J by 0 bases, 6 bases remained unmatched. CDR3 length: 16 amino acids. Per germline, CDR1 MNHEY and CDR2 SVGAGI. CDR3 sequence reads: CASSYVRGKMNTEAFF. CDR3 bases: TGTGCCAGCAGTTACGTCAGGGGGAAGATGAACACTGAAGCTTTCTTT.

The V gene is TRBV9, the J gene TRBJ2-1; a possible D gene is TRBD2 (5 bases). The CDR3 sequence is 12 residues long. Trimming removed 3 bases at V and 7 bases at J, with 8 bases between. CDR1 is SGDLS, CDR2 YYNGEE, per germline. The CDR3 coding sequence is TGTGCCAGCAGCGAGGGCGGGAATGAGCAGTTCTTC. This sequence encodes CASSEGGNEQFF.

This clone was recorded only once. DNA for the CDR3: TGCGCCAGCAGCCAAGATCCGCGTTCTGGGGCCAACGTCCTGACTTTC. Translated, it gives CASSQDPRSGANVLTF. The chain couples TRBV4-3 to TRBJ2-6; no firm D call. Germline lookup yields CDR1 LGHNA and CDR2 YSLEER. The CDR3 covers 16 residues. The V gene lost 0 bases and the J gene lost 1 base, with 7 bases spanning the gap.

The chain employs TRBV19 and TRBJ2-1; 10 bases match TRBD2. This CDR3 has 15 residues. V shed 9 bases and J 2 bases; nucleotides not matched to a gene: 7. The V gene's germline CDR1 is LNHDA and CDR2 SQIVND (reference sequence). CDR3 protein: CASQGGLAAYNEQFF. CDR3 DNA: TGTGCCAGCCAAGGAGGACTAGCGGCCTACAATGAGCAGTTCTTC.

The chain combines TRBV7-2 with TRBJ2-2; D assignment may be TRBD1 or TRBD2 (5 bases each). CDR1 and CDR2 from the germline V gene are SGHTA and FQGNSA. Trimming took 5 bases from V and 7 from J, leaving 17 bases between them. The CDR3 extends over 15 amino acids. The CDR3 DNA sequence: TGTGCCAGCAGCCCATGGGTTGGGGGAGACGGGGAGCTGTTTTTT. Encoded protein: CASSPWVGGDGELFF.

The genes are TRBV7-9 and TRBJ1-1; 12 bases fit TRBD1. The CDR3 consists of 15 residues. Germline lookup yields CDR1 SEHNR and CDR2 FQNEAQ (reference sequence). The junction had 3 bases not matched to a gene; V was cut back by 3 bases and J by 4 bases. CDR3 residues: CASSLGGQGATEAFF. Written as DNA, the CDR3 is TGTGCCAGCAGCTTGGGGGGACAGGGGGCCACTGAAGCTTTCTTT.

The rearrangement joins TRBV7-7 to TRBJ2-7; TRBD2 matches at 7 bases. The CDR3 is 16 residues long. The V gene's germline CDR1 is SSHAT and CDR2 FNYEAQ (reference sequence). The ends lost 2 bases at V and 3 bases at J; junction bases unmatched: 10. This chain's CDR3 is CASSLTGGRELYEQYF. The CDR3 DNA reads as TGTGCCAGCAGCTTAACGGGTGGGCGGGAGCTCTACGAGCAGTACTTC.

The chain recombines TRBV5-6 with TRBJ1-3; possible D gene TRBD1, 6 bases. The germline CDR1 and CDR2 sequences are SGHDT and YYEEEE. Trimming left V 5 bases short and J 3 bases short, with 15 bases between. CDR3 length: 15 residues. The DNA for the CDR3 is TGTGCCAGCAGTTACCGGACAGTTATTGGAAACACCATATATTTT. Translation gives CASSYRTVIGNTIYF.

V is TRBV7-3 and J is TRBJ2-3; maybe TRBD2 (6 bases). The V end lost 2 bases, the J end lost 0 bases, and 18 bases lay between the germline ends. Germline CDR1 reads SGHTA; CDR2 reads FQGTGA. CDR3 length equals 18 residues. The CDR3 DNA sequence: TGTGCCAGCAGCTTAGGGGAGGATGGGCTAGGTAGCACAGATACGCAGTATTTT. Translation gives CASSLGEDGLGSTDTQYF.

The V and J genes are TRBV6-5 and TRBJ2-3, with 11 nucleotides matching TRBD2. Unmatched junction bases numbered 9, after V lost 6 bases and J lost 7 bases. This CDR3 comprises 15 residues. Per the germline V gene, CDR1 is MNHEY and CDR2 is SVGAGI. Here the CDR3 DNA reads TGTGCCAGCAGATCCAGACTAGCGGGGAAACATACGCAGTATTTT. This translates into CASRSRLAGKHTQYF.

The J gene is TRBJ1-4, the V gene TRBV4-3; tentatively, D is TRBD1 (5 bases). The germline V and J ends were trimmed by 6 bases and 2 bases, with 10 bases remaining between them. The CDR3 extends over 14 amino acids. Germline V gives CDR1 LGHNA, CDR2 YSLEER. The CDR3 spells CASSSDSTNEKLFF. As DNA, the CDR3 is TGCGCCAGCAGTTCCGACAGTACTAATGAAAAACTGTTTTTT.

The chain is built from TRBV7-2 and TRBJ2-7; 7 bases line up with TRBD1. The CDR3 runs to 15 residues. The J segment lost 2 bases and the V segment lost 5 bases, leaving 9 bases of the junction unmatched. CDR1 and CDR2 (germline): SGHTA, FQGNSA. In DNA, the CDR3 is TGTGCCAGCAGCATTCCCGGGACAGTAGCCTACGAGCAGTACTTC. Residues: CASSIPGTVAYEQYF.

The V and J genes are TRBV7-2 and TRBJ1-4, with unresolved D. The CDR3 is 15 amino acids. V lost 1 base, J lost 14 bases, and 20 bases lay in between. Germline V gene sequence: CDR1 SGHTA, CDR2 FQGNSA. CDR3 DNA: TGTGCCAGCAGCTTAGGGGAGTCGGTCCGTCGGAAGCTGTTTTTT. Residues: CASSLGESVRRKLFF. Complete variable domain (other parts from reference TRBV7-2 and TRBJ1-4): GAGVSQSPSNKVTEKGKDVELRCDPISGHTALYWYRQSLGQGLEFLIYFQGNSAPDKSGLPSDRFSAERTGGSVSTLTIQRTQQEDSAVYLCASSLGESVRRKLFFGSGTQLSVL.

V and J are TRBV4-3 and TRBJ1-2, with D possibly being TRBD1 (5 bases). The germline gives CDR1 LGHNA, CDR2 YSLEER. The CDR3 sequence is 16 residues long. The germline V and J ends were trimmed by 4 bases and 0 bases, with 15 bases remaining between them. The CDR3 DNA reads TGCGCCAGCAGCCTATACCGGACATCGGCTAACTATGGCTACACCTTC. As protein: CASSLYRTSANYGYTF.

This clone showed up just once. The rearrangement links TRBV5-8 to TRBJ2-3; D remains unclear. Germline V gives CDR1 SGHTS, CDR2 YDEGEE. Trimming cost V 2 bases and J 3 bases, with 13 bases left between them. The CDR3 length is 15 residues. DNA for the CDR3: TGTGCCAGCAGCTTAACCCCCTCGAGAACAGATACGCAGTATTTT. The encoded protein is CASSLTPSRTDTQYF.

This clone has more than one count but fewer than ten. The chain joins TRBV6-5 to TRBJ1-1; 9 bases match TRBD1. Losses at the gene ends were 6 bases for V and 0 bases for J; bases not matched to a gene: 2. Germline values: CDR1 MNHEY, CDR2 SVGAGI. This CDR3 spans 14 amino acids. This chain's CDR3 is CASRGTGMNTEAFF. CDR3 nucleotide sequence: TGTGCCAGCAGGGGGACAGGGATGAACACTGAAGCTTTCTTT.

V and J are TRBV6-5 and TRBJ2-2; no clear D. Trimming stripped 8 bases from V and 5 bases from J, with 12 bases between. The CDR3 has 13 amino acids. CDR1 is MNHEY and CDR2 is SVGAGI in the germline V gene. CDR3 nucleotides: TGTGCCAGCCTTTTGGGGAATACCGGGGAGCTGTTTTTT. Translation gives CASLLGNTGELFF.

The genes are TRBV7-6 and TRBJ1-4, with D possibly matching TRBD1 (5 bases). The germline V and J ends were trimmed by 0 bases and 8 bases, with 13 bases remaining between them. CDR3 length equals 15 residues. Germline CDR1 is SGHVS and CDR2 is FNYEAQ. Here the CDR3 reads CASSLAVGRAEKLFF. The CDR3 DNA sequence: TGTGCCAGCAGCTTAGCAGTCGGCAGGGCGGAAAAACTGTTTTTT.

This clone was observed a handful of times. The gene calls are TRBV19 and TRBJ2-7; D is unresolved. This CDR3 contains 12 residues. Trimming cost V 3 bases and J 2 bases, with 5 bases left between them. Germline CDR1 LNHDA, CDR2 SQIVND (reference sequence). For the CDR3, the DNA is TGTGCCAGTAGTATTGACACCTACGAGCAGTACTTC. Its protein product is CASSIDTYEQYF.

This chain links TRBV29-1 with TRBJ1-2; 7 bases match TRBD1. CDR3 length equals 13 residues. Germline-derived CDR1 and CDR2 are SQVTM and ANQGSEA. After removal of 7 bases from V and 3 bases from J, the junction contained 8 bases not matched to a gene. DNA for the CDR3: TGCAGCGCTAAGACAGGGCGAGACTATGGCTACACCTTC. Translating gives CSAKTGRDYGYTF.

The chain couples TRBV2 to TRBJ1-5; D may be TRBD1 (5 bases). The length of the CDR3 is 12 residues. From germline, CDR1 is SNHLY and CDR2 FYNNEI. V was trimmed by 6 bases and J by 2 bases, leaving 5 bases between them. The CDR3 DNA is TGTGCCAGCAGACAGGGCAATCAGCCCCAGCATTTT. Translating gives CASRQGNQPQHF. Filled out from reference TRBV2 and TRBJ1-5, the complete variable domain reads EPEVTQTPSHQVTQMGQEVILRCVPISNHLYFYWYRQILGQKVEFLVSFYNNEISEKSEIFDDQFSVERPDGSNFTLKIRSTKLEDSAMYFCASRQGNQPQHFGDGTRLSIL.

V is TRBV27 and J is TRBJ2-5; 9 bases map to TRBD2. The CDR3 length is 16 residues. Losses at the gene ends were 5 bases for V and 1 base for J; bases not matched to a gene: 8. From germline, CDR1 is MNHEY and CDR2 SMNVEV (reference sequence). This chain's CDR3 is CASSRRLAEIQETQYF. CDR3 in DNA: TGTGCCAGCAGTAGAAGACTAGCGGAAATCCAAGAGACCCAGTACTTC.

V usage is TRBV6-5 and J usage is TRBJ2-5; no definite D call. The V and J ends lost 2 bases and 5 bases respectively, with 12 bases between them. The CDR3 contains 14 residues. Germline assignment: CDR1 MNHEY and CDR2 SVGAGI. The CDR3 sequence is CASSYRSVWETQYF. Here the CDR3 DNA reads TGTGCCAGCAGTTACCGGTCAGTTTGGGAGACCCAGTACTTC.

The gene calls are TRBV4-1 and TRBJ2-7; unclear D gene. This CDR3 has 12 amino acids. Trimming cost V 3 bases and J 2 bases, with 5 bases left between them. CDR1 and CDR2 from the germline V gene are MGHRA and YSYEKL. CDR3 bases: TGCGCCAGCAGCCAGGACCCCTACGAGCAGTACTTC. Encoded protein: CASSQDPYEQYF.

V gene TRBV5-5 combines with J gene TRBJ2-3; 16 bases align to TRBD2. The V gene's germline CDR1 is SGHKS and CDR2 YYEKEE (reference sequence). The CDR3 length is 17 residues. V was clipped by 4 bases and J by 4 bases; unmatched bases: 6. The CDR3 spells CASSPGLAGGRADTQYF. CDR3 coding DNA: TGTGCCAGCAGCCCGGGACTAGCGGGGGGGAGGGCAGATACGCAGTATTTT.

The J gene is TRBJ2-3, the V gene TRBV6-5; D ambiguous. Trimming removed 5 bases at V and 9 bases at J, with 12 bases between. This CDR3 has 12 residues. The germline V gene encodes CDR1 MNHEY and CDR2 SVGAGI. CDR3: CASSTDPATQYF. The CDR3 DNA reads TGTGCCAGCAGTACCGACCCCGCGACGCAGTATTTT.

This clone was recorded once. V gene TRBV7-9 combines with J gene TRBJ1-4, with D tentatively TRBD1 (5 bases). The CDR3 covers 15 residues. The germline gives CDR1 SEHNR, CDR2 FQNEAQ (reference sequence). V lost 5 bases and J 7 bases, leaving 17 bases between the germline ends. Written as DNA, the CDR3 is TGTGCCAGCAGCCAAGCCGGGACGGGTGGTGAAAAACTGTTTTTT. The encoded protein is CASSQAGTGGEKLFF.

The V and J genes are TRBV5-6 and TRBJ1-4; no clear D. The CDR3 sequence is 14 residues long. V lost 0 bases and J 4 bases, leaving 7 bases between the germline ends. The germline V gene encodes CDR1 SGHDT and CDR2 YYEEEE. The CDR3 nucleotides read TGTGCCAGCAGCTTGGGTGGATTTAATGAAAAACTGTTTTTT. Translation gives CASSLGGFNEKLFF.